The TCR beta chain described here comes from a study of blood T cell repertoires in COVID-19. This CDR3 has 13 amino acids. Looked up from germline, CDR1 is SGHNT and CDR2 is YYREEE (reference sequence). The J segment lost 9 bases and the V segment lost 5 bases, leaving 1 base of the junction unmatched. Assay: immunoSEQ multiplex PCR; the TCRdb copy retains only in-frame clones and omits some. The sample holds approximately 350,000 clones, 87% seen once. Input material: peripheral blood. The rearrangement links TRBV5-4 to TRBJ2-1, with 14 bases fitting TRBD2. This receptor was taken from a woman in her forties or fifties with COVID-19, enrolled during active disease. This CDR3 is CASRGLAGVEQFF. CDR3 nucleotides: TGTGCCAGCAGGGGACTAGCGGGAGTTGAGCAGTTCTTC.